A single sample gave rise to the 32 T cell receptor beta chains below, sequenced in a study of T-cell memory formation after mild COVID-19. From the 5' RACE reads, TCRdb called clonotypes with MiXCR, one entry per CDR3 protein. The table includes tens of thousands of distinct CDR3 sequences, about 16% detected once. The sample comprised PBMCs or a T cell subset sorted from them (not recorded which). The source of these receptors is a man younger than 35 who had mild COVID-19 (a few samples of this study predate the infection). Cell type and time point are not known.

This clonotype was counted many times. The V call is TRBV28, the J call TRBJ2-1; the D is unclear. The CDR3 has 10 amino acids. CDR1 and CDR2 from the germline V gene are MDHEN and SYDVKM. V dropped 4 bases and J dropped 5 bases, with 0 bases sitting between them. The CDR3 sequence: CASSYNEQFF. The CDR3 nucleotides read TGTGCCAGCAGTTACAATGAGCAGTTCTTC. Based on the CDR3 plus reference TRBV28 and TRBJ2-1, the full variable domain is DVKVTQSSRYLVKRTGEKVFLECVQDMDHENMFWYRQDPGLGLRLIYFSYDVKMKEKGDIPEGYSVSREKKERFSLILESASTNQTSMYLCASSYNEQFFGPGTRLTVL.

V gene TRBV4-2 combines with J gene TRBJ2-1, with TRBD2 identical over 13 bases. The CDR3 consists of 21 residues. The V segment lost 1 base and the J segment 5 bases; nucleotides outside the gene matches: 17. Germline assignment: CDR1 LGHNA and CDR2 YNFKEQ. The CDR3, as DNA: TGTGCCAGCAGCCAAGTAGTATTGTGGATGGGGACTAGCGGGGCTAACAATGAGCAGTTCTTC. As protein: CASSQVVLWMGTSGANNEQFF.

This clonotype was detected a few times. The gene calls are TRBV7-6 and TRBJ2-7; D is unresolved. Germline-derived CDR1 and CDR2 are SGHVS and FNYEAQ. This CDR3 comprises 13 residues. V was trimmed by 0 bases and J by 7 bases, leaving 10 bases between them. The CDR3 spells CASSLAVDREQYV. CDR3 DNA sequence: TGTGCCAGCAGCTTAGCTGTGGATAGAGAGCAGTACGTC.

In this sample, this clonotype turned up a few times. V usage is TRBV4-3 and J usage is TRBJ2-5; 8 bases are shared with TRBD2. J was trimmed by 1 base and V by 4 bases; bases with no gene match: 5. The CDR3 contains 15 residues. CDR1 LGHNA and CDR2 YSLEER come from the germline V gene. CDR3 nucleotide sequence: TGCGCCAGCAGCCCTCGGGGGGGGGTCCAAGAGACCCAGTACTTC. The encoded protein is CASSPRGGVQETQYF.

This clonotype was observed at least ten times. The rearrangement links TRBV6-5 to TRBJ2-5; perhaps TRBD2 as D (6 bases). The CDR3 extends over 13 amino acids. V shed 6 bases and J shed 5 bases, with 13 bases lying between them. CDR1 and CDR2 from the germline V gene are MNHEY and SVGAGI. CDR3 amino acids: CASRTGSFETQYF. CDR3 nucleotide sequence: TGTGCCAGCAGGACCGGGAGTTTTGAGACCCAGTACTTC.

This clonotype has just a few counts. CDR3 protein: CASRAGTGELFF. CDR3 DNA sequence: TGTGCCAGCAGGGCAGGGACCGGGGAGCTGTTTTTT. The chain combines TRBV25-1 with TRBJ2-2; D possibly corresponds to TRBD1 (5 bases). Germline assignment: CDR1 MGHDK and CDR2 SYGVNS. Trimming left V 6 bases short and J 5 bases short, with 7 bases between. CDR3 length equals 12 residues.

The table lists this clonotype with a few counts. The chain is built from TRBV5-4 and TRBJ1-1; D remains ambiguous. The CDR3 runs 13 residues. Per germline, CDR1 SGHNT and CDR2 YYREEE (reference sequence). V was shortened by 0 bases and J by 1 base, with 4 bases between the two germline ends. The chain's CDR3 is CASSLGKNTEAFF. The CDR3 coding sequence is TGTGCCAGCAGCTTGGGCAAGAACACTGAAGCTTTCTTT. Full variable domain (missing parts from reference TRBV5-4 and TRBJ1-1): ETGVTQSPTHLIKTRGQQVTLRCSSQSGHNTVSWYQQALGQGPQFIFQYYREEENGRGNFPPRFSGLQFPNYSSELNVNALELDDSALYLCASSLGKNTEAFFGQGTRLTVV.

The V gene is TRBV19, the J gene TRBJ2-3; TRBD1 might be the D (5 bases). Germline lookup yields CDR1 LNHDA and CDR2 SQIVND (reference sequence). The CDR3 length is 12 residues. V lost 6 bases and J lost 4, with 8 bases in between. As DNA, the CDR3 is TGTGCCAGTAGCGCAGGGCCAGATACGCAGTATTTT. This translates into CASSAGPDTQYF.

This clonotype is termed large. The chain recombines TRBV4-3 with TRBJ2-1; 12 nucleotides match TRBD2. CDR1 LGHNA and CDR2 YSLEER come from the germline V gene. This CDR3 spans 16 amino acids. V shed 0 bases, J shed 4 bases, and the junction held 1 base outside the gene matches. The CDR3 nucleotides read TGCGCCAGCAGCCAAGAAACTAGCGGGGGGTACAATGAGCAGTTCTTC. This sequence encodes CASSQETSGGYNEQFF.

This chain uses TRBV6-5 with TRBJ1-5; 8 nucleotides align to TRBD1. CDR1 and CDR2 (germline): MNHEY, SVGAGI. This CDR3 contains 15 residues. The V and J ends lost 5 bases and 4 bases, in that order; junction bases with no gene match: 7. The CDR3 DNA follows: TGTGCCAGCAGTCCCGAAACAGGGGGAAATCAGCCCCAGCATTTT. Amino acids: CASSPETGGNQPQHF.

The chain recombines TRBV20-1 with TRBJ1-6; the match to TRBD1 covers 7 bases. This CDR3 has 13 amino acids. The ends lost 6 bases at V and 12 bases at J; junction bases unmatched: 11. Germline CDR1 DFQATT, CDR2 SNEGSKA (reference sequence). The CDR3 region has the DNA TGCAGTGCCACGGGACAGCCATTAAAACCCCTCCACTTT. This codes for CSATGQPLKPLHF.

There are a few counts of this clonotype. V and J are TRBV6-6 and TRBJ1-2; 8 bases are a match to TRBD1. With V trimmed by 11 bases and J by 8 bases, 7 bases remained unmatched. This CDR3 region has 11 residues. In germline, CDR1 is MNHNY, CDR2 SVGAGI (reference sequence). CDR3 in DNA: TGTGCCGGAACGACAGGGGCCGGCTACACCTTC. It translates to CAGTTGAGYTF.

This clonotype showed up many times. The chain uses TRBV4-1 and TRBJ1-2, with a possible D match to TRBD1 (6 bases). The V end lost 4 bases, the J end lost 4 bases, and 16 bases lay between the germline ends. CDR3 size: 15 residues. The germline CDR1 and CDR2 sequences are MGHRA and YSYEKL. CDR3 in amino acids: CASSPRDKAAYGYTF. The CDR3, as DNA: TGCGCCAGCAGCCCCCGGGACAAGGCGGCCTATGGCTACACCTTC.

This clonotype was seen only a few times. The chain joins TRBV29-1 to TRBJ1-2, with TRBD1 as a possible D gene (5 bases). Trimming took off 0 bases at V and 8 bases at J, with 16 bases between the two ends. CDR1 is SQVTM and CDR2 is ANQGSEA in the germline V gene. The CDR3 is 14 residues long. CDR3 region: CSVEDGGGLYGYTF. The CDR3, as DNA: TGCAGCGTTGAAGATGGGGGAGGGTTGTACGGCTACACCTTC.

The chain is built from TRBV12-5 and TRBJ2-7; the D gene is possibly TRBD2 (6 bases). CDR3 length equals 16 residues. The germline V gene has CDR1 LGHNT and CDR2 FRNRAP. V was clipped by 7 bases and J by 2 bases, with 21 bases between them. CDR3 DNA: TGTGCTAGTGCTGCCCCGGCTAGCGCCCTAACCTACGAGCAGTACTTC. This sequence encodes CASAAPASALTYEQYF.

The chain is built from TRBV5-1 and TRBJ2-7; perhaps TRBD1 as D (6 bases). Trimming shortened V by 4 bases and J by 6 bases, and 14 bases separated the two germline ends. The CDR3 contains 13 residues. Per the germline V gene, CDR1 is SGHRS and CDR2 is YFSETQ. DNA for the CDR3: TGCGCCAGCAGCCTTTTTGGGGGCGCCGAGCAGTACTTC. It yields the protein CASSLFGGAEQYF.

This clonotype was seen more than once but under ten times. CDR3 protein: CASSLTLSGGDPGGYTF. In nucleotides, the CDR3 is TGTGCCAGCAGCCTTACCCTCAGTGGGGGGGACCCGGGAGGCTACACCTTC. The chain has TRBV6-5 and TRBJ1-2, with a weak D call TRBD1 (5 bases). The CDR3 length is 17 residues. Germline loops: CDR1 MNHEY, CDR2 SVGAGI. Trimming shortened V by 6 bases and J by 8 bases, and 28 bases separated the two germline ends.

This chain uses TRBV7-9 with TRBJ2-5, with 7 bases that match TRBD1. Trimming removed 5 bases from V and 1 base from J; junction bases left unmatched: 4. CDR3 length: 14 amino acids. Germline V CDR1 and CDR2: SEHNR, FQNEAQ (reference sequence). The CDR3 sequence: CASSPPGGQETQYF. Here the CDR3 DNA reads TGTGCCAGCAGCCCACCAGGGGGCCAAGAGACCCAGTACTTC.

This clonotype was picked up a small number of times. The gene calls are TRBV4-3 and TRBJ2-2; D is undetermined. V was trimmed by 0 bases and J by 3 bases, leaving 2 bases between them. The germline gives CDR1 LGHNA, CDR2 YSLEER. CDR3 length: 13 amino acids. CDR3 region: CASSQEDTGELFF. The DNA for the CDR3 is TGCGCCAGCAGCCAAGAAGACACCGGGGAGCTGTTTTTT.

The rearrangement links TRBV6-4 to TRBJ1-5; 12 positions agree with TRBD1. The CDR3 totals 18 residues. V dropped 4 bases and J dropped 1; count of bases not matched to a gene: 8. Germline CDR1 reads MRHNA; CDR2 reads SNTAGT. In DNA, the CDR3 is TGTGCCAGCAGTGGCCTGGGACAGGGGGCGAGGAGCAATCAGCCCCAGCATTTT. Translating it yields CASSGLGQGARSNQPQHF.

In its sample, this clonotype was seen a few times. This chain links TRBV4-1 with TRBJ2-7; the D gene is possibly TRBD1 (6 bases). This CDR3 has 14 residues. CDR1 is MGHRA, CDR2 YSYEKL, per germline. The V end was cut by 3 bases, the J end by 2 bases, with 11 bases between. In nucleotides, the CDR3 is TGCGCCAGCAGCCAGACAAGGGACACCTACGAGCAGTACTTC. Protein product: CASSQTRDTYEQYF.

This clonotype has just a few counts. V usage is TRBV29-1 and J usage is TRBJ2-1; no firm D call. Trimming left V 8 bases short and J 3 bases short, with 14 bases between. Germline V CDR1 and CDR2: SQVTM, ANQGSEA. This CDR3 comprises 13 residues. The CDR3 reads CSHCTTGYNEQFF. CDR3 coding DNA: TGCAGCCATTGTACAACCGGCTACAATGAGCAGTTCTTC.

The J gene is TRBJ2-1, the V gene TRBV3-1, with 8 nucleotides matching TRBD2. The V and J ends lost 2 bases and 4 bases, in that order; junction bases with no gene match: 4. The CDR3 sequence is 15 residues long. Germline V gives CDR1 LGHDT, CDR2 YNNKEL (reference sequence). As DNA, the CDR3 is TGTGCCAGCAGCCAACTAGCGGGTATATACAATGAGCAGTTCTTC. Translating gives CASSQLAGIYNEQFF.

This clonotype showed up many times. V gene TRBV4-1 combines with J gene TRBJ2-7; weak D call: TRBD1 (6 bases). With 0 bases removed from V and 3 bases from J, the gap between germline ends came to 15 bases. Germline CDR1 MGHRA, CDR2 YSYEKL. The CDR3 extends over 16 amino acids. CDR3 loop: CASSQDPDRINYEQYF. The CDR3 DNA sequence: TGCGCCAGCAGCCAAGATCCCGACAGGATCAACTACGAGCAGTACTTC.

This chain connects TRBV27 to TRBJ2-3; the match to TRBD2 covers 7 bases. Germline trimming cut 6 bases from V and 4 bases from J; bases unmatched to any gene: 4. The CDR3 has 13 amino acids. Germline CDR1 and CDR2: MNHEY and SMNVEV (reference sequence). CDR3 loop: CASRGGMSDTQYF. CDR3 coding DNA: TGTGCCAGCAGGGGAGGGATGTCAGATACGCAGTATTTT.

This clonotype has at least ten counts. This sequence joins TRBV9 and TRBJ2-3, with a tentative D call TRBD2 (5 bases). This CDR3 is built from 11 residues. Trimming removed 5 bases at V and 6 bases at J, with 7 bases between. The germline V gene has CDR1 SGDLS and CDR2 YYNGEE. The CDR3 region is CASSWEDTQYF. For the CDR3, the DNA is TGTGCCAGCAGTTGGGAGGATACGCAGTATTTT.

The sample holds a few counts of this clonotype. The chain combines TRBV5-1 with TRBJ2-3; 7 bases match TRBD2. Germline trimming cut 7 bases from V and 4 bases from J; bases unmatched to any gene: 9. Germline CDR1 SGHRS, CDR2 YFSETQ. CDR3 length equals 14 residues. This chain's CDR3 is CASVEGLGADTQYF. CDR3 nucleotides: TGCGCCAGCGTCGAAGGACTAGGAGCAGATACGCAGTATTTT.

There are a few counts of this clonotype. V gene TRBV5-6 combines with J gene TRBJ1-1; D ambiguous. CDR1 SGHDT and CDR2 YYEEEE come from the germline V gene. This CDR3 region has 16 residues. The V end lost 3 bases, the J end lost 0 bases, and 15 bases lay between the germline ends. CDR3 in DNA: TGTGCCAGCAGCTCCCGGGTGGCAGGTCTGAACACTGAAGCTTTCTTT. Amino acid sequence: CASSSRVAGLNTEAFF.

This clonotype came up a few times. The J gene is TRBJ2-5, the V gene TRBV3-1; 12 bases map to TRBD2. Germline V gene data show CDR1 as LGHDT and CDR2 as YNNKEL (reference sequence). The V gene end was trimmed by 3 bases and the J gene end by 5 bases; junction bases not matched to a gene: 4. The length of the CDR3 is 15 residues. Here the CDR3 DNA reads TGTGCCAGCAGCCACCGGACTAGCGGGGATGAGACCCAGTACTTC. It encodes CASSHRTSGDETQYF.

This rearrangement joins TRBV7-2 to TRBJ1-6; 8 bases are a match to TRBD1. This CDR3 spans 17 amino acids. Per germline, CDR1 SGHTA and CDR2 FQGNSA. Trimming at V came to 7 bases and at J to 7 bases, leaving 15 bases not matched to a gene. CDR3 residues: CASNISHRGTGNSPLHF. The CDR3, as DNA: TGTGCCAGCAACATCTCACACAGAGGGACAGGCAATTCACCCCTCCACTTT.

The chain combines TRBV7-3 with TRBJ1-2, with D unclear. V was pared by 1 base and J by 0 bases, with 9 bases between. Germline CDR1 SGHTA, CDR2 FQGTGA. The CDR3 consists of 15 residues. The CDR3 sequence: CASSLMSGANYGYTF. The CDR3, as DNA: TGTGCCAGCAGCTTAATGTCGGGAGCTAACTATGGCTACACCTTC.

The V gene is TRBV7-6, the J gene TRBJ2-5; no clear D. V was shortened by 2 bases and J by 2 bases, with 6 bases between the two germline ends. Germline V gene sequence: CDR1 SGHVS, CDR2 FNYEAQ. CDR3 length: 13 residues. The CDR3 nucleotides read TGTGCCAGCAGCTTATACGGGCAAGAGACCCAGTACTTC. Protein sequence: CASSLYGQETQYF.